This T cell receptor beta chain was documented in a study of cytomegalovirus exposure and HLA in healthy donors. Study at large: A prior analysis found about 110 million unique TCR beta sequences from 170 million or so T cells.

Findings and caveats of the study: When analyzed later, a missense DCLRE1C variant was found to be linked to TCR beta V- and J-gene trimming.

This clone turned up a few times. Its cognate antigen is unknown. Nobody recorded the CMV serostatus of this donor. PCR used 60 Vbeta primers and 13 Jbeta primers. Per the original methods: Counted up in a later analysis, unique TCR beta chains came to about 80 million, with around 12 million shared. TCRdb's copy holds only in-frame clones and misses some; the assay was immunoSEQ multiplex PCR. From that table come the V and J calls and clone size; the DNA was used to work out D and trimming. Among about 180,000 clones listed, just over 70% were seen once. Sequences were obtained from PBMCs. The sequence came from a human donor in good health.

CDR3 residues: CASSQDFTTSGSYTQYF. The CDR3, as DNA: TGCGCCAGCAGCCAAGATTTCACGACTAGCGGTAGTTATACGCAGTATTTT. This rearrangement joins TRBV4-3 to TRBJ2-3; 9 bases fit TRBD2. CDR3 length equals 17 residues. The germline gives CDR1 LGHNA, CDR2 YSLEER. V trimming: 0 bases; J trimming: 7 bases; junction bases outside the gene matches: 11.